Described below is a single TCR beta chain sequence and its context. Its antigen remains unknown. This sample is part of a study of T cells expressing NK-cell markers. Background on the study: Sorted T-cell subsets CD3+CD56+NKG2C+, CD3+CD56+NKG2C- and CD3+CD56-NKG2C+ were TCR beta-sequenced.

Notes on the study in general: Researchers report these clonotypes also headed the CD3+CD56-NKG2C+ fraction in several donors. In a group of 5 or 6 donors, dominant NKG2C+ clonotypes represented 1.0-7.0% of CD8+ T cells.

UMIs accompanied the 5'RACE template switching by which TCR beta cDNA was made. One entry per CDR3 protein, without DNA, is what TCRdb gives after re-calling the 5' RACE reads. Its table records 550,000 to 600,000 distinct CDR3 sequences. The receptor comes from a man aged 18 to 29 in good health. What was sequenced was blood T cells: a sorted CD56 or NKG2C T cell subset, CD4+ or CD8+ T cells, or bulk PBMC T cells (not recorded which).

The CDR3: CASSPGPGGTEAFF. This rearrangement joins TRBV7-6 to TRBJ1-1. Germline CDR1 is SGHVS and CDR2 is FNYEAQ. The CDR3 has 14 residues. The full variable domain, with the rest looked up from reference TRBV7-6 and TRBJ1-1, is GAGVSQSPRYKVTKRGQDVALRCDPISGHVSLYWYRQALGQGPEFLTYFNYEAQQDKSGLPNDRFSAERPEGSISTLTIQRTEQRDSAMYRCASSPGPGGTEAFFGQGTRLTVV.